These T cell receptor beta chains were read from a single sample in a study of cytomegalovirus exposure and HLA in healthy donors. TCRdb's table, derived via immunoSEQ multiplex PCR, lists solely in-frame clones and lacks some. The sample's table shows 150,000 or so clones. Sequencing was performed on PBMCs. The receptors come from a woman in her forties or fifties in good health and CMV-seronegative. Both conserved end residues are part of each CDR3. The order of the fields is J gene, D gene, V gene, CDR3 protein, CDR3 DNA. The D gene is left open where the match is weak.

>TRBJ1-2|.|TRBV29-1
CSVENRQGGNGYTF
TGCAGCGTTGAAAATCGTCAGGGCGGGAATGGCTACACCTTC
>TRBJ2-3|TRBD2|TRBV28
CASSLAGGPGDTQYF
TGTGCCAGCAGTTTAGCGGGGGGCCCCGGGGATACGCAGTATTTT
>TRBJ1-1|TRBD1|TRBV18
CASSPRQGIAEAFF
TGTGCCAGCTCACCACGACAGGGGATCGCTGAAGCTTTCTTT
>TRBJ2-7|.|TRBV5-4
CASSPRGSFAVQYF
TGTGCCAGCAGCCCCCGGGGTAGTTTTGCGGTCCAGTACTTC
>TRBJ2-7|TRBD2|TRBV4-2
CASAFSTSGYYEQYF
TGTGCCAGCGCTTTTTCGACTAGCGGGTACTACGAGCAGTACTTC
>TRBJ2-7|.|TRBV6-1
CASRKGQTSSYEQYF
TGTGCCAGCCGAAAAGGACAGACTTCCTCCTACGAGCAGTACTTC
>TRBJ2-3|.|TRBV2
CASGGSSQQYF
TGTGCCAGCGGGGGGAGCAGCCAACAGTATTTT
>TRBJ2-3|TRBD1|TRBV7-2
CASSFVAPRQGYTDTQYF
TGTGCCAGCAGCTTCGTGGCGCCTCGACAGGGGTACACAGATACGCAGTATTTT
>TRBJ2-7|.|TRBV30
CAWSLSYEQYF
TGTGCCTGGAGTCTCTCCTACGAGCAGTACTTC
>TRBJ2-1|.|TRBV4-2
CASSPDHGSRRFF
TGTGCCAGCAGCCCAGACCACGGGTCCCGAAGGTTCTTC
>TRBJ2-2|TRBD1|TRBV6-6
CASTQYRGRSTGELFF
TGTGCCAGCACCCAATACAGGGGGAGATCGACCGGGGAGCTGTTTTTT
>TRBJ1-1|.|TRBV7-8
CASSAGVGNTEAFF
TGTGCCAGCAGCGCCGGGGTCGGGAACACTGAAGCTTTCTTT
>TRBJ1-5|TRBD1|TRBV6-1
CASRPMTGIQPQHF
TGTGCCAGCCGTCCGATGACAGGGATACAGCCCCAGCATTTT
>TRBJ2-7|TRBD2|TRBV27
CASSYQGLARYEQYF
TGTGCCAGCAGCTACCAGGGACTAGCTAGGTACGAGCAGTACTTC
>TRBJ1-5|.|TRBV6-1
CASSEGQNQPQHF
TGTGCCAGCAGTGAAGGACAGAATCAGCCCCAGCATTTT
>TRBJ2-4|.|TRBV4-3
CASSQGRVVDLGKNIQYF
TGCGCCAGCAGCCAAGGTCGGGTTGTGGATTTGGGCAAAAACATTCAGTACTTC
>TRBJ2-3|.|TRBV28
CASSLILGGGKLTTDTQYF
TGTGCCAGCAGTTTAATTTTGGGGGGAGGAAAACTGACCACAGATACGCAGTATTTT
>TRBJ2-1|TRBD1|TRBV5-1
CASSLGGTGRNEQFF
TGCGCCAGCAGCTTGGGTGGGACAGGGAGGAATGAGCAGTTCTTC
>TRBJ2-7|.|TRBV18
CASSPEVSPYEQYF
TGTGCCAGCTCACCAGAAGTCAGTCCCTACGAGCAGTACTTC
>TRBJ1-2|TRBD1|TRBV5-4
CASSPRDSFYGYTF
TGTGCCAGCAGCCCGCGGGACAGTTTTTATGGCTACACCTTC
>TRBJ2-1|TRBD2|TRBV18
CASSRVGTSTYNEQFF
TGTGCCAGCTCCCGGGTAGGGACTAGCACCTACAATGAGCAGTTCTTC
>TRBJ1-1|.|TRBV27
CASSFVRSNTEAFF
TGTGCCAGCAGTTTTGTACGGTCGAACACTGAAGCTTTCTTT
>TRBJ2-3|.|TRBV19
CASRTQGTDTQYF
TGTGCCAGTAGAACCCAGGGTACAGATACGCAGTATTTT
>TRBJ2-7|TRBD1|TRBV19
CASSTLPGQGTEQYF
TGTGCCAGTAGTACTCTCCCGGGACAGGGGACCGAGCAGTACTTC
>TRBJ2-2|.|TRBV6-1
CASSATSTGELFF
TGTGCCAGCAGTGCGACTTCTACCGGGGAGCTGTTTTTT
>TRBJ2-7|TRBD1|TRBV13
CASSLGQGAYEQYF
TGTGCCAGCAGCTTGGGACAGGGGGCCTACGAGCAGTACTTC
>TRBJ2-3|TRBD1|TRBV9
CASSVEIGGGYTQYF
TGTGCCAGCAGCGTAGAAATAGGGGGCGGTTATACGCAGTATTTT
>TRBJ2-5|TRBD1|TRBV11-2
CASSPYRGEGETQYF
TGTGCCAGCAGCCCCTACAGGGGAGAGGGAGAGACCCAGTACTTC
>TRBJ2-6|TRBD1|TRBV28
CATIVGQGAGGANVLTF
TGTGCCACCATTGTGGGACAGGGGGCGGGGGGGGCCAACGTCCTGACTTTC
>TRBJ2-3|TRBD2|TRBV5-1
CASSLGTSALTDTQYF
TGCGCCAGCAGCCTCGGGACTAGCGCCCTCACAGATACGCAGTATTTT
>TRBJ2-7|TRBD1|TRBV6-1
CASSEGGTGTVYSYEQYF
TGTGCCAGCAGTGAAGGGGGAACCGGGACAGTTTACTCCTACGAGCAGTACTTC
>TRBJ1-1|.|TRBV7-9
CASSLRARANTEAFF
TGTGCCAGCAGCTTAAGGGCCAGGGCGAACACTGAAGCTTTCTTT
>TRBJ2-6|TRBD1|TRBV28
CASSFGGQGPSGANVLTF
TGTGCCAGCAGTTTTGGGGGACAGGGGCCCTCTGGGGCCAACGTCCTGACTTTC
>TRBJ1-5|.|TRBV19
CASSIQHTMNQPQHF
TGTGCCAGTAGTATCCAACACACGATGAATCAGCCCCAGCATTTT
>TRBJ2-7|TRBD2|TRBV7-2
CASSFSGRYNEQYF
TGTGCCAGCAGCTTTAGCGGGAGGTACAACGAGCAGTACTTC
>TRBJ2-1|TRBD2|TRBV6-5
CAAYASGRSNEQFF
TGTGCCGCCTATGCTAGCGGGAGAAGCAATGAGCAGTTCTTC
>TRBJ1-2|TRBD1|TRBV7-9
CASSAYRGRGISYGYTF
TGTGCCAGCAGCGCCTACAGGGGGCGCGGGATTAGCTATGGCTACACCTTC
>TRBJ1-4|.|TRBV30
CAGGAGSSEKLFF
TGTGCCGGCGGTGCGGGATCCTCTGAAAAACTGTTTTTT
>TRBJ2-3|.|TRBV5-1
CASSIQKADTQYF
TGCGCCAGCAGCATCCAGAAAGCAGATACGCAGTATTTT
>TRBJ2-7|TRBD2|TRBV6-1
CASSEIAGPSYEQYF
TGTGCCAGCAGTGAGATAGCGGGACCCTCCTACGAGCAGTACTTC
>TRBJ1-5|.|TRBV27
CASSLSRYQPQHF
TGTGCCAGCAGTTTATCCCGGTATCAGCCCCAGCATTTT
>TRBJ1-2|.|TRBV20-1
CSARNRYGYTF
TGCAGTGCTAGAAATCGCTATGGCTACACCTTC
>TRBJ1-4|.|TRBV28
CASWRVSNEKLFF
TGTGCCAGTTGGCGGGTTAGTAATGAAAAACTGTTTTTT
>TRBJ1-1|TRBD1|TRBV4-3
CASRLQGGNTEAFF
TGCGCCAGCAGGCTACAGGGGGGGAACACTGAAGCTTTCTTT
>TRBJ2-3|.|TRBV30
CAWSVRGLGTDTQYF
TGTGCCTGGAGTGTACGGGGGTTAGGCACAGATACGCAGTATTTT
>TRBJ2-5|TRBD2|TRBV28
CASTRPGLAGDETQYF
TGTGCCAGCACCCGCCCCGGACTAGCGGGAGACGAGACCCAGTACTTC
>TRBJ2-6|.|TRBV15
CATSRIVVGANVLTF
TGTGCCACCAGCAGGATAGTCGTCGGGGCCAACGTCCTGACTTTC